The clone carrying this T cell receptor (beta chain) showed up many times. Its antigen is currently unknown. The data belong to a study of naive and memory T cell subsets. Study-wide findings and caveats: Gini index rose across naive, CM, EM and EMRA in CD4 and CD8.

The CDR3 has 16 amino acids. V trimming: 4 bases; J trimming: 2 bases; junction bases outside the gene matches: 6. An equimolar mix of two oligonucleotides served as the beta constant-region primer for TRBC1 and TRBC2. Four rounds of PCR amplified the ligated cDNA using nested alpha and beta constant-region primers plus SP2. TCRdb re-called the UMI-ligation and nested PCR reads through MiXCR, storing one row per CDR3 protein. The data show 80,000 or so distinct CDR3 sequences, about 8.2% seen once. The receptor's source is a human donor in good health. V usage is TRBV12-3 or TRBV12-4 and J usage is TRBJ2-1; 9 bases fit TRBD2. The sample consisted of naive CD8+ T cells from blood. CDR3 in amino acids: CASSSPTSGPYNEQFF. CDR3 coding DNA: TGTGCCAGCAGTTCCCCGACTAGCGGTCCCTACAATGAGCAGTTCTTC.